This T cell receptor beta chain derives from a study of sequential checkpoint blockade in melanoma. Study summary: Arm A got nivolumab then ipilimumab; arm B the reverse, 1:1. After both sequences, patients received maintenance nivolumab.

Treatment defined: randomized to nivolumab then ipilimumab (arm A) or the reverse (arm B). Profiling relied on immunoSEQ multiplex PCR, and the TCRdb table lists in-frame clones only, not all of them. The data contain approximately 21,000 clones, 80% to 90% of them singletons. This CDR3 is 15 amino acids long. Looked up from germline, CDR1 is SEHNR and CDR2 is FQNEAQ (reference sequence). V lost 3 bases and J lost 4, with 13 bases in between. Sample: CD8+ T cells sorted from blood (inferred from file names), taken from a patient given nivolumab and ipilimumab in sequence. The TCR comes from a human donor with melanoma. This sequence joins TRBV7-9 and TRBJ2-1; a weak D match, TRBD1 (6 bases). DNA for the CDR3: TGTGCCAGCAGCTTGAAAAGGGGGTCTTACAATGAGCAGTTCTTC. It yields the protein CASSLKRGSYNEQFF.